The clone carrying this T cell receptor beta chain was seen at least ten times. What it binds is unknown. Disease lasting under 3 months, a NOSPECS grade of at least 4, and a Clinical Activity Score of at least 3 were features of the ophthalmopathy patients. Cells are PBMCs isolated from more than 8.5 ml of fresh blood. The sample belongs to a study of T cells in Graves' hyperthyroidism and ophthalmopathy. For the study at large: Peripheral blood was taken when the disease was first diagnosed, before any treatment began.

The V gene's germline CDR1 is KGHSH and CDR2 LQKENI. The CDR3 length is 16 residues. The V end lost 1 base, the J end lost 1 base, and 11 bases lay between the germline ends. Amplification of TCR beta CDR3 regions used RNA as the template. A first-round RT-PCR of the TCR CDR3 used the HTBI primer set. TCRdb called the multiplex PCR reads again in MiXCR, with one record for every CDR3 protein. The sample gives some 570,000 distinct CDR3 sequences, approximately 15% of which show up once; 7% to 9% is in the top ten. The study's findings and limits: In the blood, most expanded thyroid clonotypes above 0.001 appeared as well.

The chain joins TRBV18 to TRBJ2-1; D gene unclear. The source of this sequence is a woman between 18 and 30 years old with Graves' ophthalmopathy. Sample: blood. Here the CDR3 reads CASSPQERGSYNEQFF. The CDR3 DNA follows: TGTGCCAGCTCACCACAAGAGCGCGGTTCCTACAATGAGCAGTTCTTC.